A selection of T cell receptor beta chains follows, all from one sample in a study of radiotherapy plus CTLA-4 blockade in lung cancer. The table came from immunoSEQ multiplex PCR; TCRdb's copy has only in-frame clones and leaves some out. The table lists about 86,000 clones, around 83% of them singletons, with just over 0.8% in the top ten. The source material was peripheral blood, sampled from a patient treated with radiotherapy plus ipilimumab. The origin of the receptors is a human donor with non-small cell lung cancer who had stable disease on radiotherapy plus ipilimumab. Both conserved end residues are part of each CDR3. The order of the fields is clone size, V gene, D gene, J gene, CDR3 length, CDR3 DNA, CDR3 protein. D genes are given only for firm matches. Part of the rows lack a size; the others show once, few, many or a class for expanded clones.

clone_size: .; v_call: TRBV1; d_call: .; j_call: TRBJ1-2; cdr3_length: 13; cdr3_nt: TGCACCAGCCCGGGACGCAAGGAGTATGGCTACACCTTC; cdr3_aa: CTSPGRKEYGYTF
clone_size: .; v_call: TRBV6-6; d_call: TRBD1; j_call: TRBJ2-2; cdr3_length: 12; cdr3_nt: TGTGCCAGCAGTTACGGACAGGTGGAGCTGTTTTTT; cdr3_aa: CASSYGQVELFF
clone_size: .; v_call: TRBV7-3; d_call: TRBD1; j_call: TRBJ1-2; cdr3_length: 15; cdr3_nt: TGTGCCAGCAGCCCGAACGGACAGGGCCACTATGGCTACACCTTC; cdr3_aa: CASSPNGQGHYGYTF
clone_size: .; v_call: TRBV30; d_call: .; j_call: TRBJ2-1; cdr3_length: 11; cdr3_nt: TGTGCCTGGACTGTGGGAGATGAGCAGTTCTTC; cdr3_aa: CAWTVGDEQFF
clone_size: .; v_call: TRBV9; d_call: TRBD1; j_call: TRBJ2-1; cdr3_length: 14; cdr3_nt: TGTGCCAGCGCGGGTCGGGACAGCTACAATGAGCAGTTCTTC; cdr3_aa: CASAGRDSYNEQFF
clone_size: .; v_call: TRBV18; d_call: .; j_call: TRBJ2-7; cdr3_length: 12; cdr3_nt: TGTGCCAGCTCACCCGGCGCAATCGAGCAGTACTTC; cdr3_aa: CASSPGAIEQYF
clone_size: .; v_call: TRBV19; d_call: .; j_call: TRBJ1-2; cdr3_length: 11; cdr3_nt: TGTGCCCTATCAGGCGGCTATGGCTACACCTTC; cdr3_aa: CALSGGYGYTF
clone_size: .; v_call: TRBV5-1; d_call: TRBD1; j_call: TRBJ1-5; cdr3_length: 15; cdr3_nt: TGCGCCAGCTCGTCGGACGGGACAGGGGGTCAGCCCCAGCATTTT; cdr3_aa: CASSSDGTGGQPQHF
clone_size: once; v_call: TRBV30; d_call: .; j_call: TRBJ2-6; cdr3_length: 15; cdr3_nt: TGTGCCTGGAGTGTAAAGGTTTCTGGGGCCAACGTCCTGACTTTC; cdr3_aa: CAWSVKVSGANVLTF
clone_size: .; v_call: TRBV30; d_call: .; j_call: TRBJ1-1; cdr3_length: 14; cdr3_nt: TGTGCCTGGAGTCCGGCCCGAAGGAACACTGAAGCTTTCTTT; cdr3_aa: CAWSPARRNTEAFF
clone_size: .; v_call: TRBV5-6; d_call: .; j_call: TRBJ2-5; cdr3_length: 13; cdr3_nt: TGTGCCAGCAGCCTCCGGACCGAAGAGACCCAGTACTTC; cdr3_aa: CASSLRTEETQYF
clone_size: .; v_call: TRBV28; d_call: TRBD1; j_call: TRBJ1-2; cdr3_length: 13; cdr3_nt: TGTGCCAGCAGGACAACAGGGGGCGGTGGCTACACCTTC; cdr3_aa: CASRTTGGGGYTF
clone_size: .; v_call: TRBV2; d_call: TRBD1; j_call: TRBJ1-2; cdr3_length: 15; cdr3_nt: TGTGCCAGCAGGACTGACAGGGGACAATACTATGGCTACACCTTC; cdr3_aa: CASRTDRGQYYGYTF
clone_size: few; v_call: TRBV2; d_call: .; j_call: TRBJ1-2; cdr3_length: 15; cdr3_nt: TGTGCCAGCAGTGAAGAGGACCGATCTAACTATGGCTACACCTTC; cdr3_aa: CASSEEDRSNYGYTF
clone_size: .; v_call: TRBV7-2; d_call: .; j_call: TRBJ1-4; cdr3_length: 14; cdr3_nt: TGTGCCAGCAGCTTAAATGTGGGGAATGAAAAACTGTTTTTT; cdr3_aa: CASSLNVGNEKLFF
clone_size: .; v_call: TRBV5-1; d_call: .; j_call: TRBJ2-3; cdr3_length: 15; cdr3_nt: TGCGCCAGCAGCTCCCTAGGGGGGCCCTCAGATACGCAGTATTTT; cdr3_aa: CASSSLGGPSDTQYF
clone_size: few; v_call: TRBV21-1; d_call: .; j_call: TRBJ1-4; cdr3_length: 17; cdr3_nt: TGTGCCAGCAGCAAAGCGGTAAACAGGGAGTCTAATGAAAAACTGTTTTTT; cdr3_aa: CASSKAVNRESNEKLFF